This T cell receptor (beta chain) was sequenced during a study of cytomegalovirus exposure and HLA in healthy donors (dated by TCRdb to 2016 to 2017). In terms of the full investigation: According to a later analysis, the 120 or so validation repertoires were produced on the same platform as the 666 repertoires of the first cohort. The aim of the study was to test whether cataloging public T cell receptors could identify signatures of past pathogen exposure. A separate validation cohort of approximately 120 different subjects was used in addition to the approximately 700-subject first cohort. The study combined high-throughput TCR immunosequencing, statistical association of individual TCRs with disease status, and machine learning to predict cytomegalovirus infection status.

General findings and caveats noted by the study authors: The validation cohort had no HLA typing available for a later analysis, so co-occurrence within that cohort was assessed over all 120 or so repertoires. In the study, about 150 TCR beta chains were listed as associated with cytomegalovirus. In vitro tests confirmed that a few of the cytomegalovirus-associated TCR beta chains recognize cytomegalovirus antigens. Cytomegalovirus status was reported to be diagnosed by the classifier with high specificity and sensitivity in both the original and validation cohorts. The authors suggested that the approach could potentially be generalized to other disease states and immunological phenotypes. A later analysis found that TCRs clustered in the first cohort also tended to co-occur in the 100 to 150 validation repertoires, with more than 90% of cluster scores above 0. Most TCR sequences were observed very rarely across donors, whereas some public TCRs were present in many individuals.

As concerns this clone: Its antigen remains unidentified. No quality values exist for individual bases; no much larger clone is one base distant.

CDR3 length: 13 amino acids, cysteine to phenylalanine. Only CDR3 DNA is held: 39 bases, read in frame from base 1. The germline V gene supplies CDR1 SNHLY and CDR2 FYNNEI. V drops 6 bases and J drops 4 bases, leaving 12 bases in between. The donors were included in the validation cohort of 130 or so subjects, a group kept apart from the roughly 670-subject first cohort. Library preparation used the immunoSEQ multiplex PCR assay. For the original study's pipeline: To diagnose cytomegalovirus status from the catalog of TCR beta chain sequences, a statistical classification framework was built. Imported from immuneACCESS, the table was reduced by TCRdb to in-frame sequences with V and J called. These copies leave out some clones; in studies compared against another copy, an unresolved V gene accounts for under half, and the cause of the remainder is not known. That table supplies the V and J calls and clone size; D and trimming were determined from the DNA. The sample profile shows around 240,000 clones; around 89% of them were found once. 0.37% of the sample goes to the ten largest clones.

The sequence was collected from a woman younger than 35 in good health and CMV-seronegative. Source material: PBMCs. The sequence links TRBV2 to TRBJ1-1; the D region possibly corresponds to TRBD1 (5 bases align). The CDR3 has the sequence CASRQEEGTEAFF. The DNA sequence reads TGTGCCAGCAGACAGGAAGAAGGCACTGAAGCTTTCTTT.